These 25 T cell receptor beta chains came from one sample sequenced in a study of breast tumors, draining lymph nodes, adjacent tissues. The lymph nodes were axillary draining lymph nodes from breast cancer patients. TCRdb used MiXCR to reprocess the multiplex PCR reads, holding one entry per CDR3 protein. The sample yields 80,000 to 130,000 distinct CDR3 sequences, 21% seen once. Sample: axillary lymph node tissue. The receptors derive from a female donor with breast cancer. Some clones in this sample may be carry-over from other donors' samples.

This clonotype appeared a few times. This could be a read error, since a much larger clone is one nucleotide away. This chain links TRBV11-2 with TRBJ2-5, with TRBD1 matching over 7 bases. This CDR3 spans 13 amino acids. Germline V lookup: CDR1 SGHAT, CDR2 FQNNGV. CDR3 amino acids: CAGSLEGAQAQYF. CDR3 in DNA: TGTGCCGGCAGCTTAGAGGGGGCTCAGGCCCAGTACTTC.

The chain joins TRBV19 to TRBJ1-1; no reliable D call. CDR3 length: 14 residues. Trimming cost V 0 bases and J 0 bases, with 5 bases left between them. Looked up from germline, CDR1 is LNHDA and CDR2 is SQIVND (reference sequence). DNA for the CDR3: TGTGCCAGTAGTATAGATCTCATGAACACTGAAGCTTTCTTT. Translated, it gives CASSIDLMNTEAFF.

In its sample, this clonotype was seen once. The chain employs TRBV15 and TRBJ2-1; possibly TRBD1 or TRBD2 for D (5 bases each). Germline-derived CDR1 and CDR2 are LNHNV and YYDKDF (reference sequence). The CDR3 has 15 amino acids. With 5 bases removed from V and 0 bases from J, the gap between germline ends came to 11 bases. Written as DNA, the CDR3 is TGTGCCACCAGCGCCGAGGGGAGCTCCTACAATGAGCAGTTCTTC. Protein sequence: CATSAEGSSYNEQFF.

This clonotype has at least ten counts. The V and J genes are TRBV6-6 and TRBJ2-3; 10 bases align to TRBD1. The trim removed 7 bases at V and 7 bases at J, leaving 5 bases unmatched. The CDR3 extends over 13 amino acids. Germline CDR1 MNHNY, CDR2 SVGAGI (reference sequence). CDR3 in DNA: TGTGCCAGCACCGGACAGGGGGTTAATACGCAGTATTTT. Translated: CASTGQGVNTQYF.

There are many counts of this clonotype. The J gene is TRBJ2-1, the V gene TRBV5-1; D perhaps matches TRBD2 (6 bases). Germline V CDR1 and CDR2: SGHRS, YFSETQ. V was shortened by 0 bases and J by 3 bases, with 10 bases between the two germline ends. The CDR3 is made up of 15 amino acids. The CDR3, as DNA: TGCGCCAGCAGCTTGGCCGGGAGCTTCTACAATGAGCAGTTCTTC. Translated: CASSLAGSFYNEQFF.

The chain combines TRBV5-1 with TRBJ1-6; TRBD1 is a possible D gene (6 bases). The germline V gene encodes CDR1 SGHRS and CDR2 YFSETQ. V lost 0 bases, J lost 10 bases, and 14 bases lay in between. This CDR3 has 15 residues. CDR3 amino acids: CASSLGVQGWSPLHF. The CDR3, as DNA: TGCGCCAGCAGCTTGGGGGTACAGGGATGGTCACCCCTCCACTTT.

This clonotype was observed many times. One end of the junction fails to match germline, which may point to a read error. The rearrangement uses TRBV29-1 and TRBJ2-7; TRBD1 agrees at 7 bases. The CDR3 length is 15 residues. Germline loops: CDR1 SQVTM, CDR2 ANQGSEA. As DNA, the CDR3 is TGCAGCGTCGAAGATGGGGACAGTTCAACCTACGAGCAGTACTTC. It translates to CSVEDGDSSTYEQYF.

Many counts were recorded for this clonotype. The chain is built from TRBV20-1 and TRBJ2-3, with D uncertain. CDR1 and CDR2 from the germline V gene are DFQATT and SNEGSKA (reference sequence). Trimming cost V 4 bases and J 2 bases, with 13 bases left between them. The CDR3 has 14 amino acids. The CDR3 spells CSANFRTSTDTQYF. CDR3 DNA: TGCAGTGCTAACTTCCGGACCTCCACAGATACGCAGTATTTT.

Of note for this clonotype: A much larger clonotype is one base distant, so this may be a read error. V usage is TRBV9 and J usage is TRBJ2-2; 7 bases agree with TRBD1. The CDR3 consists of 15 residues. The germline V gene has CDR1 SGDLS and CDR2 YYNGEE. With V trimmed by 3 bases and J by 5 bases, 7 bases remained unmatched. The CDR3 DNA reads TGTGCCAGCAGCGCTGAACTACAGGGGACCGGGGAGCTGTTTTTT. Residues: CASSAELQGTGELFF.

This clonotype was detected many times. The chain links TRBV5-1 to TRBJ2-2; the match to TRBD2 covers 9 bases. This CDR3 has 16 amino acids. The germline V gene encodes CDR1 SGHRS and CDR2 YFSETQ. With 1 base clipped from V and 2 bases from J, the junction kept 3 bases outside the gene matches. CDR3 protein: CASSLKTSGNTGELFF. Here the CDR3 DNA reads TGCGCCAGCAGCTTGAAGACTAGCGGAAACACCGGGGAGCTGTTTTTT.

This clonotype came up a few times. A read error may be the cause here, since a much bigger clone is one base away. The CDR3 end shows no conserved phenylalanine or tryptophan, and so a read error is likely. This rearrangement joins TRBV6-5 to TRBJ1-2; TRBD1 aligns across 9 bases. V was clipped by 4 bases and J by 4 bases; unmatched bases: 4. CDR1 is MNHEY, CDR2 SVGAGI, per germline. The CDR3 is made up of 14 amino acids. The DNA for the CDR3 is TGTGCCAGCAGTTCACAGGGGGCTCTCTATGGCTACACCGTC. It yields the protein CASSSQGALYGYTV.

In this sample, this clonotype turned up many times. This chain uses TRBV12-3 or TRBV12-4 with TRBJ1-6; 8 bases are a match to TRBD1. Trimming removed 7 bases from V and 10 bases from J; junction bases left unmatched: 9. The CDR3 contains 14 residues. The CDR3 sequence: CASTLKTGESPLHF. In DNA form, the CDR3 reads TGTGCCAGCACCCTGAAGACAGGGGAATCACCCCTCCACTTT.

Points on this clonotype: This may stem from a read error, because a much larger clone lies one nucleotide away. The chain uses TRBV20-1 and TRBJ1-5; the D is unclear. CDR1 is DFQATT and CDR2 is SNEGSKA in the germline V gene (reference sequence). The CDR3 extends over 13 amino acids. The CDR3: CSAQRPSDQPQHF. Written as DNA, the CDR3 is TGCAGTGCCCAACGACCTAGCGATCAGCCCCAGCATTTT.

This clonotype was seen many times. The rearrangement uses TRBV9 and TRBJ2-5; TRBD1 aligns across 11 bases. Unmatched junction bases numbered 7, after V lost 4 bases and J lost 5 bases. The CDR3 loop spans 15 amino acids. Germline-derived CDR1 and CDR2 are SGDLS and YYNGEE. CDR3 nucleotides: TGTGCCAGCAGCCCTAGGACAGGGGGCAGGGAGACCCAGTACTTC. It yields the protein CASSPRTGGRETQYF.

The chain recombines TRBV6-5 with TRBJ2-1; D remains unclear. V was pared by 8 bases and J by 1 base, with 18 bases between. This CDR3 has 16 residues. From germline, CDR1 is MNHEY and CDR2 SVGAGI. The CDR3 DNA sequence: TGTGCCAGCGGTCGTATCCGCGGCAGATCCTACAATGAGCAGTTCTTC. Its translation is CASGRIRGRSYNEQFF.

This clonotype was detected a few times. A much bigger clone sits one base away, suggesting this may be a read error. The CDR3 nucleotides are TGCGCCAGCAGCCAGGGACAGAGCACAGATACGCAGCATTTT. This encodes CASSQGQSTDTQHF. The chain links TRBV5-1 to TRBJ2-3, with 7 bases fitting TRBD1. The end of the DNA aligns better with TRBJ1-5, so the J call may be wrong. Germline loops: CDR1 SGHRS, CDR2 YFSETQ. The CDR3 loop spans 14 amino acids.

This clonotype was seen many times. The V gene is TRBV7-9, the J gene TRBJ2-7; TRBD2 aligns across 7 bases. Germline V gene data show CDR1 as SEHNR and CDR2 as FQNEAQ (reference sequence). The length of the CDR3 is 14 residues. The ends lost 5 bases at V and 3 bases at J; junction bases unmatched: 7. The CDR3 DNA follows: TGTGCCAGCAGCGCCGCCGGGACTAACTACGAGCAGTACTTC. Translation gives CASSAAGTNYEQYF.

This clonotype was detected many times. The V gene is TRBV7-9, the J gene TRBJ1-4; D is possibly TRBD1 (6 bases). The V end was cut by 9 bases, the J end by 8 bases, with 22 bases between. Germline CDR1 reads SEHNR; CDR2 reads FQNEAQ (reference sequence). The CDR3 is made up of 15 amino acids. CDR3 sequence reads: CARPAPRGLREKLFF. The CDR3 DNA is TGTGCCAGGCCAGCTCCACGGGGGCTGAGAGAAAAACTGTTTTTT.

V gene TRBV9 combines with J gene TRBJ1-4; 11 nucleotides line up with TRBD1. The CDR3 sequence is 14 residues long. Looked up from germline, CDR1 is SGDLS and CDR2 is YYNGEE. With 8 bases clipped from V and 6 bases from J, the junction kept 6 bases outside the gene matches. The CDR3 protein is CASSTGQGDEKLFF. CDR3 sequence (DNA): TGTGCCAGTAGCACGGGACAGGGGGATGAAAAACTGTTTTTT.

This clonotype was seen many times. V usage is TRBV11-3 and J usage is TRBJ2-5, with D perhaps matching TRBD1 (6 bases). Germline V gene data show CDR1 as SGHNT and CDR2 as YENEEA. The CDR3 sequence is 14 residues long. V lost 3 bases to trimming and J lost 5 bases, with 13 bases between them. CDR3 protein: CASSLVGGAETQYF. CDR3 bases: TGTGCCAGCAGCTTGGTTGGGGGCGCGGAGACCCAGTACTTC.

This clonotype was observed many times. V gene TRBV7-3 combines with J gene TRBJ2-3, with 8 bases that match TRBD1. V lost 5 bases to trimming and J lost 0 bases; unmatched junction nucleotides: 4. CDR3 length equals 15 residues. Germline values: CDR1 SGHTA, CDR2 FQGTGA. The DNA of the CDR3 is TGTGCCAGCAGCCTTGGACAGGGTAGCACAGATACGCAGTATTTT. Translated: CASSLGQGSTDTQYF.

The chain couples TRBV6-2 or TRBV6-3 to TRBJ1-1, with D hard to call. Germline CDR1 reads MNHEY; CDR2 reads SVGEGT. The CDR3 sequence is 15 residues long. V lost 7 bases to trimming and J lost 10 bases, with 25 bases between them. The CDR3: CASIIGYGPLNAAFF. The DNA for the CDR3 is TGTGCCAGCATAATAGGCTACGGCCCCCTGAATGCAGCTTTCTTT.

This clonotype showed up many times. The CDR3 region is CASSVDIAGEYNEQFF. The CDR3 DNA follows: TGTGCCAGCAGCGTTGACATAGCGGGAGAGTACAATGAGCAGTTCTTC. The chain recombines TRBV9 with TRBJ2-1; 9 positions agree with TRBD2. This CDR3 has 16 residues. J gave up 4 bases and V 2 bases, and 7 bases lay outside the gene matches. The germline V gene encodes CDR1 SGDLS and CDR2 YYNGEE.

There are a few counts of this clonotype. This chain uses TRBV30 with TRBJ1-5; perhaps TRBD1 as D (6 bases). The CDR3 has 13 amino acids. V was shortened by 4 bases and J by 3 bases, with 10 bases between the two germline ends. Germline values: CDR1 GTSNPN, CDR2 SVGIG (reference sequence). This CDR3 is CAWTWGANQPQHF. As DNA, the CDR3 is TGTGCCTGGACTTGGGGGGCCAATCAGCCCCAGCATTTT.

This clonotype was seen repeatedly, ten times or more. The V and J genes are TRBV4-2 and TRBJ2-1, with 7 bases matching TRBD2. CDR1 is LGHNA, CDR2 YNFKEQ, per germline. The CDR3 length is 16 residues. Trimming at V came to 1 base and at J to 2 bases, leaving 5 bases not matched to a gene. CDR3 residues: CASSQVGGTTYNEQFF. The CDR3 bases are TGTGCCAGCAGCCAAGTAGGCGGGACTACCTACAATGAGCAGTTCTTC.